A single TCR beta chain is shown here with its context. Its cognate antigen is unknown. Profiling relied on immunoSEQ multiplex PCR, and the TCRdb table lists in-frame clones only, not all of them. The sample shows around 130,000 clones, 80% to 90% of them seen only once. Germline loops: CDR1 MNHNS, CDR2 SASEGT. This CDR3 contains 15 residues. Between the trimmed V and J ends, which lost 3 bases and 6 bases, there was a span of 17 bases. This sample was taken from a study of T cell responses to AZD1222 COVID-19 vaccine. Notes on the study in general: Repertoire sampling happened only post peak T cell response. Spike-specific TCR breadth and depth went up after people got two AZD1222 doses.

Source: peripheral blood, taken 28 days after the second AZD1222 dose. This chain links TRBV6-1 with TRBJ1-2; D is unclear. The receptor was isolated from an adult who received the AZD1222 COVID-19 vaccine. The CDR3 region is CASSERRGGRNGYTF. Written as DNA, the CDR3 is TGTGCCAGCAGTGAGAGACGGGGAGGGAGAAATGGCTACACCTTC.